The clone carrying this TCR beta chain was recorded a few times. The table came from immunoSEQ multiplex PCR; TCRdb's copy has only in-frame clones and leaves some out. The sample lists roughly 160,000 clones, around 90% occurring once. The CDR3 is 19 amino acids. Germline V gives CDR1 LGHNA, CDR2 YNFKEQ. Deletions cut 1 base from V and 0 bases from J, with 22 bases between. These data belong to a study of blood T cell repertoires in COVID-19. Study as a whole: Collection of acute and convalescent COVID-19 samples took place in the United States, Italy and Spain.

The chain joins TRBV4-2 to TRBJ2-7; D is possibly TRBD2 (6 bases). This clonotype was sampled from a man between 60 and 75 years old with COVID-19, enrolled during active disease. The sequencing input was peripheral blood. The DNA for the CDR3 is TGTGCCAGCAGCCAAGGAGGTACTAGACTAGTCGAAAACTCCTACGAGCAGTACTTC. This sequence encodes CASSQGGTRLVENSYEQYF.